One sample yielded the 21 T cell receptor beta chains listed below, sequenced in a study of shared clonotypes between healthy human individuals. Produced via immunoSEQ multiplex PCR; TCRdb's table is partial and in-frame only. The sample gives about 2 million clones, around 95% of which show up once; roughly 0.13% is in the top ten. Sequencing was done on a sample of naive CD4+ T cells sorted from blood. The subset was: CD45RA+ positively selected. The origin of the receptors is a young man in good health.

V and J are TRBV30 and TRBJ2-1; 8 bases match TRBD2. J lost 0 bases, V lost 4 bases, and 2 bases had no gene match. Germline V gene data show CDR1 as GTSNPN and CDR2 as SVGIG (reference sequence). The CDR3 extends over 14 amino acids. The CDR3 loop is CAWNSGASYNEQFF. The CDR3 DNA reads TGTGCCTGGAATAGCGGGGCCTCCTACAATGAGCAGTTCTTC.

Turning to this clone: This specimen includes other DNA sequences encoding the same CDR3. The V gene is TRBV5-1, the J gene TRBJ2-1; 12 bases fit TRBD2. This CDR3 spans 15 amino acids. Germline loops: CDR1 SGHRS, CDR2 YFSETQ. With 2 bases clipped from V and 6 bases from J, the junction kept 3 bases outside the gene matches. The CDR3: CASSLTSGGTNEQFF. The CDR3 DNA reads TGCGCCAGCAGCTTAACTAGCGGGGGGACCAATGAGCAGTTCTTC. The full variable domain, rest sourced from reference TRBV5-1 and TRBJ2-1, is KAGVTQTPRYLIKTRGQQVTLSCSPISGHRSVSWYQQTPGQGLQFLFEYFSETQRNKGNFPGRFSGRQFSNSRSEMNVSTLELGDSALYLCASSLTSGGTNEQFFGPGTRLTVL.

The chain recombines TRBV7-9 with TRBJ2-2, with 9 bases fitting TRBD1. CDR1 is SEHNR and CDR2 is FQNEAQ in the germline V gene (reference sequence). Losses at the gene ends were 5 bases for V and 2 bases for J; bases not matched to a gene: 6. This CDR3 contains 16 residues. The CDR3 sequence is CASSQPGQGNTGELFF. The DNA for the CDR3 is TGTGCCAGCAGCCAACCGGGACAGGGCAACACCGGGGAGCTGTTTTTT.

This chain connects TRBV27 to TRBJ1-6, with 10 bases fitting TRBD1. J gave up 6 bases and V 0 bases, and 5 bases lay outside the gene matches. CDR3 length: 17 amino acids. The V gene's germline CDR1 is MNHEY and CDR2 SMNVEV (reference sequence). The CDR3 reads CASSLSRQGAGNSPLHF. The CDR3 DNA sequence: TGTGCCAGCAGTTTATCTAGACAGGGGGCGGGTAATTCACCCCTCCACTTT.

J is TRBJ2-7 and V is TRBV6-5; D gene uncertain. Trimming took 5 bases from V and 2 from J, leaving 10 bases between them. Germline CDR1 is MNHEY and CDR2 is SVGAGI. This CDR3 has 13 residues. CDR3 protein: CASSIGPAYEQYF. CDR3 coding DNA: TGTGCCAGCAGTATTGGGCCAGCCTACGAGCAGTACTTC.

The CDR3, as DNA: TGTGCCAGCAGCTCGGGGCTAGCGATTACCTACGAGCAGTACTTC. It specifies CASSSGLAITYEQYF. This sequence joins TRBV7-2 and TRBJ2-7; D is perhaps TRBD2 (6 bases). Trimming took 4 bases from V and 2 from J, leaving 15 bases between them. Germline V gene lookup returns CDR1 SGHTA and CDR2 FQGNSA. The CDR3 sequence is 15 residues long.

The genes are TRBV5-4 and TRBJ2-1; 8 bases match TRBD2. Losses at the gene ends were 4 bases for V and 7 bases for J; bases not matched to a gene: 16. CDR3 length: 17 residues. The V gene's germline CDR1 is SGHNT and CDR2 YYREEE (reference sequence). CDR3 sequence (DNA): TGTGCCAGCAGCCCAGGGTGGGCGGGGGGCCTGTGGAATGAGCAGTTCTTC. Its translation is CASSPGWAGGLWNEQFF.

The sample holds one count of this clone. The chain joins TRBV5-1 to TRBJ1-1; tentative D call: TRBD1 (6 bases). CDR1 is SGHRS, CDR2 YFSETQ, per germline. The V gene lost 3 bases and the J gene lost 2 bases, with 14 bases spanning the gap. This CDR3 region has 15 residues. Here the CDR3 DNA reads TGCGCCAGCAGCTCCCAAGGGGGGGATAACACTGAAGCTTTCTTT. This gives the protein CASSSQGGDNTEAFF.

This clone was seen just once. This chain joins TRBV10-3 and TRBJ2-1, with TRBD2 matching over 9 bases. Germline V gene data show CDR1 as ENHRY and CDR2 as SYGVKD. This CDR3 spans 13 amino acids. The J segment lost 5 bases and the V segment lost 9 bases, leaving 5 bases of the junction unmatched. The CDR3 region has the DNA TGTGCCATGGGGGTAGCGGGGGACAATGAGCAGTTCTTC. Its translation: CAMGVAGDNEQFF.

V usage is TRBV11-2 and J usage is TRBJ2-5; 9 bases are shared with TRBD1. Germline CDR1 is SGHAT and CDR2 is FQNNGV. V lost 1 base and J lost 3; bases outside the gene matches: 6. The CDR3 has 16 residues. The CDR3: CASSLVLTGGEETQYF. CDR3 nucleotides: TGTGCCAGCAGCTTAGTTCTCACAGGGGGCGAAGAGACCCAGTACTTC.

This chain uses TRBV7-3 with TRBJ2-2, with D tentatively TRBD1 (5 bases). Trimming removed 6 bases at V and 5 bases at J, with 10 bases between. The germline CDR1 and CDR2 sequences are SGHTA and FQGTGA. The CDR3 covers 13 residues. CDR3 loop: CASRTGATGELFF. CDR3 nucleotide sequence: TGTGCCAGCAGGACTGGGGCAACCGGGGAGCTGTTTTTT.

The chain joins TRBV7-4 to TRBJ2-4; D perhaps matches TRBD2 (5 bases). The CDR3 is 15 amino acids. The ends were cut back, 4 bases at V and 4 bases at J, with 14 bases in the middle. In germline, CDR1 is SGHVT, CDR2 SQSDAQ. The CDR3 sequence: CASSSETRRKNIQYF. The CDR3 region has the DNA TGTGCCAGCAGCTCCGAGACCCGGAGGAAAAACATTCAGTACTTC.

The CDR3 loop reads CASSQGQNTEAFF. CDR3 bases: TGTGCCAGCAGCCAAGGGCAAAACACTGAAGCTTTCTTT. The rearrangement uses TRBV14 and TRBJ1-1; no firm D call. Trimming cost V 1 base and J 2 bases, with 5 bases left between them. This CDR3 region has 13 residues. CDR1 and CDR2 from the germline V gene are SGHDN and FVKESK.

The CDR3 protein is CASSFPRGTENQPQHF. Here the CDR3 DNA reads TGTGCCAGCAGTTTTCCGAGGGGGACAGAGAATCAGCCCCAGCATTTT. The V and J genes are TRBV27 and TRBJ1-5; 7 nucleotides line up with TRBD1. CDR3 size: 16 residues. V was clipped by 3 bases and J by 4 bases; unmatched bases: 9. Germline V gives CDR1 MNHEY, CDR2 SMNVEV (reference sequence).

CDR3 sequence reads: CASSLAGGRITGELFF. CDR3 nucleotides: TGTGCCAGCAGCTTAGCCGGCGGCCGAATTACCGGGGAGCTGTTTTTT. The rearrangement joins TRBV11-3 to TRBJ2-2, with D unclear. The CDR3 totals 16 residues. V lost 1 base, J lost 5 bases, and 14 bases lay in between. From germline, CDR1 is SGHNT and CDR2 YENEEA.

CDR3 in amino acids: CASSQTTRSYNEQFF. CDR3 sequence (DNA): TGCGCCAGCAGTCAAACGACTAGGTCCTACAATGAGCAGTTCTTC. The V and J genes are TRBV5-1 and TRBJ2-1, with D possibly TRBD2 on 6 matching bases. The CDR3 loop spans 15 amino acids. Germline CDR1 and CDR2: SGHRS and YFSETQ. Trimming pared 5 bases from V and 1 base from J, leaving 13 bases between.

The chain combines TRBV5-6 with TRBJ2-1, with 8 bases that match TRBD1. The CDR3 sequence is 13 residues long. Germline V gene lookup returns CDR1 SGHDT and CDR2 YYEEEE. J lost 6 bases, V lost 4 bases, and 3 bases had no gene match. The CDR3 coding sequence is TGTGCCAGCAGCGTGACAGGGGCCAATGAGCAGTTCTTC. This sequence encodes CASSVTGANEQFF.

In regard to this clone: In the same sample, other DNA sequences code for this CDR3. The J gene is TRBJ1-1, the V gene TRBV28, with 9 nucleotides matching TRBD1. The ends lost 3 bases at V and 1 base at J; junction bases unmatched: 6. The germline gives CDR1 MDHEN, CDR2 SYDVKM. CDR3 length: 16 residues. In DNA form, the CDR3 reads TGTGCCAGCAGTTTGTTGCCGGGACAGGGGAACACTGAAGCTTTCTTT. As protein: CASSLLPGQGNTEAFF.

The rearrangement joins TRBV2 to TRBJ1-1; 8 bases agree with TRBD1. J gave up 3 bases and V 4 bases, and 4 bases lay outside the gene matches. The CDR3 covers 14 residues. Per germline, CDR1 SNHLY and CDR2 FYNNEI. This CDR3 is CASSALQGDTEAFF. The CDR3 nucleotides read TGTGCCAGCAGTGCCCTACAGGGGGACACTGAAGCTTTCTTT. The full variable domain, in which reference TRBV2 and TRBJ1-1 provide the parts outside the CDR3, is EPEVTQTPSHQVTQMGQEVILRCVPISNHLYFYWYRQILGQKVEFLVSFYNNEISEKSEIFDDQFSVERPDGSNFTLKIRSTKLEDSAMYFCASSALQGDTEAFFGQGTRLTVV.

CDR3 sequence (DNA): TGTGCCAGCAGCATCCGCCCAAGGAACACCGGGGAGCTGTTTTTT. Translation gives CASSIRPRNTGELFF. This chain connects TRBV7-2 to TRBJ2-2; D uncertain. The CDR3 has 15 amino acids. From germline, CDR1 is SGHTA and CDR2 FQGNSA. Trimming removed 5 bases at V and 1 base at J, with 11 bases between.

As to this clone: The same CDR3 can be traced to other DNA sequences in this sample. The V gene is TRBV6-5, the J gene TRBJ1-1; 7 nucleotides agree with TRBD1. There are 11 residues in the CDR3. In germline, CDR1 is MNHEY, CDR2 SVGAGI. V dropped 5 bases and J dropped 10; count of bases not matched to a gene: 4. The CDR3 reads CASSDRVGAFF. CDR3 nucleotides: TGTGCCAGCAGTGACAGGGTAGGAGCTTTCTTT.